The 26 T cell receptor beta chains below were found in one sample sequenced in a study of blood T cell repertoires in COVID-19. TCRdb keeps only in-frame clones here, not all; method: immunoSEQ multiplex PCR. The sample has roughly 100,000 clones; 81% are singletons. Sequencing was done on a sample of peripheral blood. The receptor source for this set is a man older than 75 with acute or convalescent COVID-19.

This clone was counted a few times. V is TRBV28 and J is TRBJ1-1; no clear D gene. Trimming shortened V by 3 bases and J by 1 base, and 12 bases separated the two germline ends. The CDR3 is 15 amino acids. The germline CDR1 and CDR2 sequences are MDHEN and SYDVKM. CDR3 DNA: TGTGCCAGCAGTTTTAGCGGCGGAGGGAACACTGAAGCTTTCTTT. This sequence encodes CASSFSGGGNTEAFF.

The chain links TRBV7-9 to TRBJ1-4, with 9 bases identical to TRBD1. Germline loops: CDR1 SEHNR, CDR2 FQNEAQ (reference sequence). The trim removed 10 bases at V and 6 bases at J, leaving 6 bases unmatched. The CDR3 covers 13 residues. The CDR3 region has the DNA TGTGCCATCCTGGACAGGGGAGATGAAAAACTGTTTTTT. Translated, it gives CAILDRGDEKLFF.

The V call is TRBV28, the J call TRBJ1-2; D is perhaps TRBD1 (6 bases). The V and J ends lost 6 bases and 0 bases respectively, with 14 bases between them. Germline V gene lookup returns CDR1 MDHEN and CDR2 SYDVKM. CDR3 length: 15 amino acids. This CDR3 reads CASSSQGLANYGYTF. As DNA, the CDR3 is TGTGCCAGCAGCTCTCAGGGGCTCGCTAACTATGGCTACACCTTC.

The V gene is TRBV28, the J gene TRBJ2-7; 8 bases are shared with TRBD2. The length of the CDR3 is 17 residues. Germline CDR1 MDHEN, CDR2 SYDVKM. V lost 1 base, J lost 4 bases, and 12 bases stayed unmatched. CDR3 in amino acids: CASSLSGASGRRYEQYF. The CDR3 nucleotides read TGTGCCAGCAGTTTATCCGGGGCCAGCGGGAGAAGATACGAGCAGTACTTC.

The chain employs TRBV19 and TRBJ2-7, with D perhaps matching TRBD1 (6 bases). V shed 1 base and J shed 4 bases, with 8 bases lying between them. Looked up from germline, CDR1 is LNHDA and CDR2 is SQIVND (reference sequence). The CDR3 sequence is 13 residues long. CDR3 region: CASSIGRGYEQYF. The CDR3 nucleotides read TGTGCCAGTAGTATAGGCAGGGGTTACGAGCAGTACTTC.

The chain recombines TRBV28 with TRBJ2-2; 12 bases align to TRBD2. CDR3 length: 19 residues. CDR1 is MDHEN and CDR2 is SYDVKM in the germline V gene. Unmatched junction bases numbered 13, after V lost 6 bases and J lost 2 bases. The CDR3 here is CASSSYLAGGPKNTGELFF. In DNA form, the CDR3 reads TGTGCCAGCAGCTCATACCTAGCGGGAGGGCCTAAAAACACCGGGGAGCTGTTTTTT.

This rearrangement joins TRBV7-9 to TRBJ2-1; tentative D call: TRBD2 (6 bases). The CDR3 totals 11 residues. Between the trimmed V and J ends, which lost 6 bases and 8 bases, there was a span of 8 bases. Germline V gene sequence: CDR1 SEHNR, CDR2 FQNEAQ (reference sequence). DNA for the CDR3: TGTGCCAGCAGTAGGGACTATGAGCAGTTCTTC. Translating gives CASSRDYEQFF.

The J gene is TRBJ1-2, the V gene TRBV5-1; D not certain. V shed 4 bases and J shed 2 bases, with 9 bases lying between them. The CDR3 sequence is 13 residues long. Germline values: CDR1 SGHRS, CDR2 YFSETQ. CDR3 sequence reads: CASSHGRNYGYTF. CDR3 nucleotide sequence: TGCGCCAGCAGCCACGGCAGGAACTATGGCTACACCTTC.

The table lists this clone with a count of one. The chain links TRBV28 to TRBJ2-7; the D gene is possibly TRBD2 (5 bases). V lost 0 bases and J lost 3, with 12 bases in between. The CDR3 consists of 15 residues. The V gene's germline CDR1 is MDHEN and CDR2 SYDVKM. CDR3 sequence (DNA): TGTGCCAGCAGTTTATGGGCAGGAGGTAACTACGAGCAGTACTTC. It is translated as CASSLWAGGNYEQYF.

The J gene is TRBJ2-7, the V gene TRBV7-3; D gene ambiguous. There are 13 residues in the CDR3. Germline values: CDR1 SGHTA, CDR2 FQGTGA. The V end was cut by 5 bases, the J end by 2 bases, with 10 bases between. Written as DNA, the CDR3 is TGTGCCAGCAGCCCTGGCCCGACCTACGAGCAGTACTTC. Encoded protein: CASSPGPTYEQYF.

The V gene is TRBV18, the J gene TRBJ1-1; D unclear. CDR3 length: 13 residues. The germline V gene encodes CDR1 KGHSH and CDR2 LQKENI. With 3 bases removed from V and 4 bases from J, the gap between germline ends came to 9 bases. CDR3 nucleotide sequence: TGTGCCAGCTCACCTCCGGGTGTCACTGAAGCTTTCTTT. Translation gives CASSPPGVTEAFF.

This clone showed up many times. The CDR3 DNA sequence: TGTGCCAGCAGCCTAGGGGGCGGCTCACCCCTCCACTTT. Its protein product is CASSLGGGSPLHF. V and J are TRBV3-1 (or the pseudogene TRBV3-2) and TRBJ1-6; 7 bases match TRBD1. The CDR3 covers 13 residues. Germline trimming cut 4 bases from V and 10 bases from J; bases unmatched to any gene: 4. CDR1 is LGHDT and CDR2 is YNNKEL in the germline V gene (reference sequence).

This clone has a single count. Given the absence of the conserved phenylalanine or tryptophan at the CDR3 end, a read error is likely. The limits of the CDR3 on the DNA are not certain, so only TCRdb's listed CDR3 is given. The chain carries TRBV5-4 and TRBJ2-7; TRBD2 is the table's D call and was not checked against the DNA. The CDR3 is 14 amino acids in total, end residues counted. Germline CDR1 is SGHNT and CDR2 is YYREEE (reference sequence). The CDR3 region is CASSLEGLAGGLVL.

V usage is TRBV5-1 and J usage is TRBJ2-5, with a tentative D call TRBD2 (6 bases). V lost 3 bases and J lost 5, with 14 bases in between. Germline V CDR1 and CDR2: SGHRS, YFSETQ. This CDR3 is built from 14 residues. CDR3 bases: TGCGCCAGCAGCTCCAACGCGGGGATGGAGACCCAGTACTTC. This codes for CASSSNAGMETQYF. The variable domain in full, completed from reference TRBV5-1 and TRBJ2-5, reads KAGVTQTPRYLIKTRGQQVTLSCSPISGHRSVSWYQQTPGQGLQFLFEYFSETQRNKGNFPGRFSGRQFSNSRSEMNVSTLELGDSALYLCASSSNAGMETQYFGPGTRLLVL.

The chain links TRBV6-5 to TRBJ1-5, with TRBD1 identical over 8 bases. Germline V CDR1 and CDR2: MNHEY, SVGAGI. The V segment lost 2 bases and the J segment 7 bases; nucleotides outside the gene matches: 7. The CDR3 extends over 15 amino acids. The CDR3 nucleotides are TGTGCCAGCAGTTACGCGGACAGGGAGGGGCAGCCCCAGCATTTT. Translation gives CASSYADREGQPQHF.

Of note for this clone: The sample has other DNA sequences that encode this CDR3 too. The chain links TRBV7-3 to TRBJ2-1; TRBD2 aligns across 10 bases. V was pared by 5 bases and J by 2 bases, with 3 bases of the junction left unmatched. Per germline, CDR1 SGHTA and CDR2 FQGTGA. This CDR3 region has 15 residues. CDR3 loop: CASSRTSGAYNEQFF. In DNA, the CDR3 is TGTGCCAGCAGCCGGACTAGCGGAGCCTACAATGAGCAGTTCTTC.

The gene calls are TRBV20-1 and TRBJ1-2; possibly TRBD1 for D (6 bases). V was shortened by 3 bases and J by 7 bases, with 18 bases between the two germline ends. This CDR3 has 14 amino acids. CDR1 is DFQATT, CDR2 SNEGSKA, per germline (reference sequence). In nucleotides, the CDR3 is TGCAGTGCTAGTCAGGGCTTTCCGGACAGTGGCTACACCTTC. Amino acids: CSASQGFPDSGYTF.

The chain carries TRBV6-2 or TRBV6-3 and TRBJ2-4; 9 bases map to TRBD1. After removal of 5 bases from V and 6 bases from J, the junction contained 5 bases not matched to a gene. The V gene's germline CDR1 is MNHEY and CDR2 SVGEGT. CDR3 size: 14 residues. CDR3 DNA sequence: TGTGCCAGCAGTACCTGGACAGGGGTAAACATTCAGTACTTC. This encodes CASSTWTGVNIQYF.

The chain carries TRBV9 and TRBJ2-3; a weak D match, TRBD2 (7 bases). The V gene lost 3 bases and the J gene lost 0 bases, with 23 bases spanning the gap. Germline CDR1 SGDLS, CDR2 YYNGEE. This CDR3 has 19 amino acids. CDR3 residues: CASSERGGPSQASTDTQYF. The CDR3 coding sequence is TGTGCCAGCAGCGAGAGGGGGGGGCCCTCTCAGGCTAGCACAGATACGCAGTATTTT.

This chain joins TRBV6-5 and TRBJ1-1; weak D call: TRBD1 (5 bases). CDR1 is MNHEY, CDR2 SVGAGI, per germline. This CDR3 has 12 amino acids. V dropped 6 bases and J dropped 13 bases, with 18 bases sitting between them. The DNA for the CDR3 is TGTGCCAGCAGGGAGGGGCGGGGGATTTTTTTCTTT. It specifies CASREGRGIFFF.

The chain joins TRBV5-1 to TRBJ2-2, with 9 positions matching TRBD2. Germline V lookup: CDR1 SGHRS, CDR2 YFSETQ. CDR3 length equals 14 residues. J was trimmed by 5 bases and V by 1 base; bases with no gene match: 0. The DNA for the CDR3 is TGCGCCAGCAGCTTGAGCGGGAGGACCGGGGAGCTGTTTTTT. Amino acid sequence: CASSLSGRTGELFF.

The chain couples TRBV19 to TRBJ2-5; D is perhaps TRBD2 (6 bases). The CDR3 covers 16 residues. Trimming shortened V by 4 bases and J by 5 bases, and 20 bases separated the two germline ends. Germline CDR1 LNHDA, CDR2 SQIVND (reference sequence). The CDR3 loop is CASSTLPGDQYETQYF. The CDR3 DNA reads as TGTGCCAGTAGTACCTTGCCGGGGGATCAGTACGAGACCCAGTACTTC.

A single count supports this clone. The chain joins TRBV18 to TRBJ1-1, with 11 bases that match TRBD1. This CDR3 has 15 residues. Germline-derived CDR1 and CDR2 are KGHSH and LQKENI. Unmatched junction bases numbered 3, after V lost 2 bases and J lost 4 bases. This CDR3 reads CASSPTGTGGTEAFF. CDR3 bases: TGTGCCAGCTCACCAACAGGGACAGGGGGCACTGAAGCTTTCTTT.

This chain links TRBV5-1 with TRBJ2-1, with TRBD2 as a possible D gene (6 bases). This CDR3 spans 16 amino acids. Trimming left V 7 bases short and J 0 bases short, with 17 bases between. Germline V gives CDR1 SGHRS, CDR2 YFSETQ. CDR3 DNA: TGCGCCAGCCGCCCCATAGCGGAGCTCTCCTACAATGAGCAGTTCTTC. This gives the protein CASRPIAELSYNEQFF.

J is TRBJ2-2 and V is TRBV25-1; D may be TRBD2 (6 bases). This CDR3 is built from 16 residues. Looked up from germline, CDR1 is MGHDK and CDR2 is SYGVNS. Trimming cost V 5 bases and J 4 bases, with 17 bases left between them. The CDR3 bases are TGTGCCAGCAGTCCGGGGTTCACGCGGGGCACCGGGGAGCTGTTTTTT. The encoded protein is CASSPGFTRGTGELFF. Full variable domain (rest looked up from reference TRBV25-1 and TRBJ2-2): EADIYQTPRYLVIGTGKKITLECSQTMGHDKMYWYQQDPGMELHLIHYSYGVNSTEKGDLSSESTVSRIRTEHFPLTLESARPSHTSQYLCASSPGFTRGTGELFFGEGSRLTVL.

This clone occurred once. This chain uses TRBV5-1 with TRBJ2-7, with 7 bases that match TRBD1. Per the germline V gene, CDR1 is SGHRS and CDR2 is YFSETQ. With 3 bases clipped from V and 2 bases from J, the junction kept 8 bases outside the gene matches. The CDR3 runs to 15 residues. CDR3 protein: CASSSGQQTPYEQYF. CDR3 in DNA: TGCGCCAGCAGCTCGGGACAGCAAACCCCCTACGAGCAGTACTTC.